The 26 T cell receptor beta chains presented below share a single source sample, sequenced in a study of blood T cell repertoires in COVID-19. The method was immunoSEQ multiplex PCR; TCRdb's version includes in-frame clones alone and lacks a portion of them. The repertoire holds 160,000 or so clones, roughly nine tenths seen once, with more than 14% in the top ten. Sequencing used peripheral blood. The receptor source for this set is a woman aged 40 to 50 with acute or convalescent COVID-19.

This chain connects TRBV27 to TRBJ2-1, with 8 nucleotides matching TRBD2. Germline V gene lookup returns CDR1 MNHEY and CDR2 SMNVEV (reference sequence). The CDR3 has 15 residues. Losses at the gene ends were 5 bases for V and 8 bases for J; bases not matched to a gene: 11. The CDR3 coding sequence is TGTGCCAGCAGTCCGTTAGCGGGGTACAGGGATGAGCAGTTCTTC. This codes for CASSPLAGYRDEQFF.

The V call is TRBV7-9, the J call TRBJ2-4, with a weak D call TRBD2 (5 bases). The CDR3 has 16 residues. Trimming took off 7 bases at V and 0 bases at J, with 16 bases between the two ends. Germline assignment: CDR1 SEHNR and CDR2 FQNEAQ (reference sequence). CDR3 region: CASIPPWELAKNIQYF. The CDR3 nucleotides read TGTGCCAGCATCCCCCCGTGGGAGCTAGCCAAAAACATTCAGTACTTC.

The J gene is TRBJ2-3, the V gene TRBV24-1; 9 bases agree with TRBD1. CDR1 is KGHDR, CDR2 SFDVKD, per germline. This CDR3 is 17 amino acids long. The trim removed 3 bases at V and 8 bases at J, leaving 14 bases unmatched. For the CDR3, the DNA is TGTGCCACCAGTGATGGGGCTTTTGGACAGGGGTTTCTTACGCAGTATTTT. Protein sequence: CATSDGAFGQGFLTQYF.

The chain recombines TRBV11-2 with TRBJ2-7, with TRBD2 matching over 8 bases. CDR3 size: 15 residues. Germline CDR1 reads SGHAT; CDR2 reads FQNNGV. V dropped 0 bases and J dropped 2; count of bases not matched to a gene: 3. The CDR3 loop reads CASSLERTSTYEQYF. The CDR3 DNA is TGTGCCAGCAGCTTAGAACGGACTAGCACCTACGAGCAGTACTTC.

As DNA, the CDR3 is TGTGCCAGCAGTGACTCTTCGGGGTCGGGGTCGGGCTACACCTTC. It specifies CASSDSSGSGSGYTF. The rearrangement links TRBV6-4 to TRBJ1-2, with D unclear. This CDR3 contains 15 residues. Germline CDR1 MRHNA, CDR2 SNTAGT. V lost 0 bases and J 8 bases, leaving 16 bases between the germline ends.

The chain employs TRBV3-1 (or the pseudogene TRBV3-2) and TRBJ2-2; D not resolved. The V and J ends lost 4 bases and 6 bases respectively, with 15 bases between them. CDR1 is LGHDT, CDR2 YNNKEL, per germline (reference sequence). The CDR3 has 15 residues. The CDR3 nucleotides are TGTGCCAGCAGCCTCAGATTCCCTTGGCCCGGGGAGCTGTTTTTT. Its translation: CASSLRFPWPGELFF.

This chain links TRBV15 with TRBJ1-1; D remains unclear. This CDR3 is 13 amino acids long. V lost 0 bases and J lost 1, with 3 bases in between. In germline, CDR1 is LNHNV, CDR2 YYDKDF (reference sequence). CDR3 region: CATSRDRNTEAFF. For the CDR3, the DNA is TGTGCCACCAGCAGAGACAGGAACACTGAAGCTTTCTTT.

V gene TRBV19 combines with J gene TRBJ2-7, with D perhaps matching TRBD1 (6 bases). The V and J ends lost 4 bases and 2 bases respectively, with 15 bases between them. Germline V gene lookup returns CDR1 LNHDA and CDR2 SQIVND (reference sequence). The CDR3 has 15 amino acids. CDR3 DNA sequence: TGTGCCAGTAGTAAAGGACAGCCGAACCCCTACGAGCAGTACTTC. Translated: CASSKGQPNPYEQYF.

Only one count was recorded for this clone. CDR3 amino acids: CASSAGGYSTDTQYF. DNA for the CDR3: TGTGCCAGCAGCGCCGGCGGGTACAGCACAGATACGCAGTATTTT. V and J are TRBV9 and TRBJ2-3; D possibly corresponds to TRBD2 (5 bases). From germline, CDR1 is SGDLS and CDR2 YYNGEE. This CDR3 region has 15 residues. V lost 3 bases, J lost 0 bases, and 11 bases lay in between.

The chain has TRBV11-3 and TRBJ1-2; the D is unclear. The CDR3 runs to 14 residues. Trimming took 0 bases from V and 3 from J, leaving 8 bases between them. Looked up from germline, CDR1 is SGHNT and CDR2 is YENEEA. The CDR3 protein is CASSLDGLDYGYTF. In DNA, the CDR3 is TGTGCCAGCAGCTTAGACGGGTTGGACTATGGCTACACCTTC.

The J gene is TRBJ2-2, the V gene TRBV7-2; 7 positions agree with TRBD2. The CDR3 is 14 residues long. Per germline, CDR1 SGHTA and CDR2 FQGNSA. V lost 5 bases to trimming and J lost 7 bases; unmatched junction nucleotides: 7. This CDR3 is CASSKLLAVGELFF. CDR3 bases: TGTGCCAGCAGCAAACTTCTAGCGGTCGGGGAGCTGTTTTTT. The whole variable domain, filled in from reference TRBV7-2 and TRBJ2-2, reads GAGVSQSPSNKVTEKGKDVELRCDPISGHTALYWYRQSLGQGLEFLIYFQGNSAPDKSGLPSDRFSAERTGGSVSTLTIQRTQQEDSAVYLCASSKLLAVGELFFGEGSRLTVL.

This chain links TRBV27 with TRBJ2-3, with 7 bases identical to TRBD2. CDR1 is MNHEY and CDR2 is SMNVEV in the germline V gene (reference sequence). V lost 0 bases, J lost 6 bases, and 6 bases stayed unmatched. The CDR3 spans 15 residues. This chain's CDR3 is CASSLSAGRADTQYF. The CDR3 nucleotides are TGTGCCAGCAGTTTATCAGCTGGGAGGGCTGATACGCAGTATTTT.

The chain is built from TRBV12-5 and TRBJ1-1, with 7 bases aligning to TRBD1. The ends lost 0 bases at V and 8 bases at J; junction bases unmatched: 3. Per the germline V gene, CDR1 is LGHNT and CDR2 is FRNRAP. The CDR3 runs to 13 residues. The CDR3 protein is CASGLVTGEEAFF. DNA of the CDR3: TGTGCTAGTGGTTTGGTAACAGGGGAAGAAGCTTTCTTT.

The chain carries TRBV21-1 and TRBJ2-5; the D call in the table, TRBD1, was not verified against the DNA. TRBV21-1 is noted as a pseudogene. The CDR3 runs to 15 residues. Here the CDR3 reads CASSTQGVLSGTQYF. The DNA for the CDR3 is TGTGCCAGCAGCACCCAAGGGGTCTTGTCTGGGACCCAGTACTTC.

The V and J genes are TRBV5-1 and TRBJ2-1, with TRBD2 matching over 10 bases. This CDR3 is built from 19 residues. Germline values: CDR1 SGHRS, CDR2 YFSETQ. V gave up 1 base and J gave up 4 bases; unmatched junction bases: 14. CDR3 nucleotides: TGCGCCAGCAGCTTGAGGCAAAGATTAGCGGGGGGCAAATACAATGAGCAGTTCTTC. It translates to CASSLRQRLAGGKYNEQFF.

This clone has a single count. The genes are TRBV5-1 and TRBJ2-6; D gene ambiguous. CDR1 and CDR2 from the germline V gene are SGHRS and YFSETQ. V was shortened by 0 bases and J by 4 bases, with 11 bases between the two germline ends. The CDR3 runs 16 residues. The CDR3 is CASSLEAAPGANVLTF. CDR3 nucleotides: TGCGCCAGCAGCTTGGAGGCGGCCCCCGGGGCCAACGTCCTGACTTTC.

This sequence joins TRBV20-1 and TRBJ1-6; TRBD1 aligns across 10 bases. With 3 bases clipped from V and 7 bases from J, the junction kept 6 bases outside the gene matches. Germline V CDR1 and CDR2: DFQATT, SNEGSKA (reference sequence). This CDR3 region has 15 residues. CDR3 residues: CSASTPTGGNSPLHF. The CDR3 DNA sequence: TGCAGTGCTAGTACGCCGACAGGGGGCAATTCACCCCTCCACTTT.

The chain employs TRBV5-6 and TRBJ1-1, with 9 bases fitting TRBD1. CDR3 length: 16 amino acids. The V gene's germline CDR1 is SGHDT and CDR2 YYEEEE. J lost 1 base, V lost 0 bases, and 4 bases had no gene match. For the CDR3, the DNA is TGTGCCAGCAGCTTGGTACAGGGACAGGGGAACACTGAAGCTTTCTTT. This sequence encodes CASSLVQGQGNTEAFF.

The rearrangement uses TRBV11-3 and TRBJ2-2; D is ambiguous. CDR1 is SGHNT and CDR2 is YENEEA in the germline V gene. Trimming took off 1 base at V and 0 bases at J, with 9 bases between the two ends. CDR3 length: 16 residues. CDR3 sequence: CASSLGWRSNTGELFF. The CDR3 DNA follows: TGTGCCAGCAGCTTAGGGTGGCGGTCGAACACCGGGGAGCTGTTTTTT.

The chain recombines TRBV19 with TRBJ2-1; 8 bases are shared with TRBD2. The CDR3 is made up of 16 amino acids. Germline-derived CDR1 and CDR2 are LNHDA and SQIVND (reference sequence). V was pared by 5 bases and J by 4 bases, with 10 bases of the junction left unmatched. CDR3 in DNA: TGTGCCAGTAGTGTACAAACTAGCGGAGGATACAATGAGCAGTTCTTC. It is translated as CASSVQTSGGYNEQFF.

This chain joins TRBV9 and TRBJ1-3, with D maybe TRBD1 (5 bases). Trimming took 0 bases from V and 3 from J, leaving 13 bases between them. The CDR3 has 16 residues. Germline assignment: CDR1 SGDLS and CDR2 YYNGEE. The DNA of the CDR3 is TGTGCCAGCAGCGTAGTCGCAGGGCATAGTGGAAACACCATATATTTT. It translates to CASSVVAGHSGNTIYF.

V and J are TRBV3-1 (or the pseudogene TRBV3-2) and TRBJ2-3; no definite D call. Germline assignment: CDR1 LGHDT and CDR2 YNNKEL (reference sequence). Trimming shortened V by 4 bases and J by 4 bases, and 12 bases separated the two germline ends. The length of the CDR3 is 14 residues. In nucleotides, the CDR3 is TGTGCCAGCAGCCGCGGCACGAGTTCAGATACGCAGTATTTT. Its translation is CASSRGTSSDTQYF.

This chain connects TRBV2 to TRBJ2-7; D is uncertain. V lost 3 bases to trimming and J lost 3 bases, with 21 bases between them. The CDR3 covers 17 residues. CDR1 SNHLY and CDR2 FYNNEI come from the germline V gene. CDR3 amino acids: CASSEFESPATYYEQYF. CDR3 nucleotides: TGTGCCAGCAGTGAGTTCGAGAGTCCTGCAACGTACTACGAGCAGTACTTC. Based on the CDR3 plus reference TRBV2 and TRBJ2-7, the full variable domain is EPEVTQTPSHQVTQMGQEVILRCVPISNHLYFYWYRQILGQKVEFLVSFYNNEISEKSEIFDDQFSVERPDGSNFTLKIRSTKLEDSAMYFCASSEFESPATYYEQYFGPGTRLTVT.

This sequence joins TRBV6-5 and TRBJ1-4; TRBD1 might be the D (5 bases). Germline CDR1 MNHEY, CDR2 SVGAGI. V lost 0 bases, J lost 4 bases, and 6 bases lay in between. This CDR3 spans 14 amino acids. The CDR3 region has the DNA TGTGCCAGCAGTTACTCAGGGGTTAATGAAAAACTGTTTTTT. It is translated as CASSYSGVNEKLFF.

This chain uses TRBV28 with TRBJ2-3; 8 bases fit TRBD2. Per the germline V gene, CDR1 is MDHEN and CDR2 is SYDVKM. V lost 10 bases to trimming and J lost 3 bases; unmatched junction nucleotides: 15. The CDR3 runs 16 residues. CDR3: CATHGRSGGGTDTQYF. The CDR3, as DNA: TGTGCCACCCACGGGAGGAGCGGGGGTGGTACAGATACGCAGTATTTT.

The rearrangement links TRBV2 to TRBJ2-7; 16 nucleotides align to TRBD2. The CDR3 length is 20 residues. Germline V CDR1 and CDR2: SNHLY, FYNNEI. The trim removed 4 bases at V and 3 bases at J, leaving 15 bases unmatched. The CDR3 sequence: CASSVEGLAGGLPQLYEQYF. The DNA for the CDR3 is TGTGCCAGCAGTGTCGAGGGACTAGCGGGAGGGCTCCCACAACTCTACGAGCAGTACTTC.